Here is one TCR beta chain with its context. At one end the junction does not follow the germline gene, possibly because of a read error. These data originate in a study of blood T cells in healthy people across ages. The germline V gene has CDR1 SGHDT and CDR2 YYEEEE. The CDR3 has 15 residues. PCR was performed a second time for about 7 to 12 cycles using a sample-barcoded 5' primer and a J-beta primer mix. Using its own MiXCR run on the 5' RACE reads, TCRdb lists one record per CDR3 protein. The sample holds around 1.5 million distinct CDR3 sequences, 34% seen once. J is TRBJ2-7 and V is TRBV5-6, with TRBD1 matching 7 bases. This TCR derives from a woman aged 25 to 39 in good health. Sequenced sample: blood. The CDR3 DNA reads as TGTGCCAACAGCTTAGGGGGACAGAGCTCCTACGAGCAGTACTTC. It is translated as CANSLGGQSSYEQYF.